Following are 4 T cell receptor beta chains from one sample sequenced in a study of T cells in Graves' hyperthyroidism and ophthalmopathy. TCR beta CDR3 sequences were amplified from RNA transcripts. The HTBI primer set drove a first-round RT-PCR of the TCR CDR3. One entry per CDR3 protein results from TCRdb running MiXCR on the multiplex PCR reads. The data hold around 600,000 distinct CDR3 sequences, with roughly 45% observed a single time. Sequenced sample: peripheral blood or thyroid tissue (not recorded which). These receptor sequences come from an adult man with Graves' disease, either hyperthyroidism or ophthalmopathy (not recorded which).

This chain joins TRBV12-3 or TRBV12-4 and TRBJ1-2; 8 bases fit TRBD1. The CDR3 has 14 amino acids. Trimming at V came to 4 bases and at J to 7 bases, leaving 8 bases not matched to a gene. CDR3 in DNA: TGTGCCAGCAGTTACTCGACAGGGGCGATTGGCTACACCTTC. Translated, it gives CASSYSTGAIGYTF.

This chain joins TRBV27 and TRBJ2-7, with TRBD2 identical over 15 bases. Germline V lookup: CDR1 MNHEY, CDR2 SMNVEV (reference sequence). The CDR3 runs 16 residues. The trim removed 5 bases at V and 5 bases at J, leaving 7 bases unmatched. In nucleotides, the CDR3 is TGTGCCAGCAGTCTGACGGGACTAGCGGGGGGAAACGAGCAGTACTTC. Protein: CASSLTGLAGGNEQYF.

This clonotype appeared many times. The rearrangement joins TRBV29-1 to TRBJ1-2; TRBD1 aligns across 7 bases. Germline V lookup: CDR1 SQVTM, CDR2 ANQGSEA. CDR3 length: 16 residues. Losses at the gene ends were 4 bases for V and 0 bases for J; bases not matched to a gene: 11. As DNA, the CDR3 is TGCAGCGTTGCCGGAGGGGACAGCTTTTCTAACTATGGCTACACCTTC. Translation: CSVAGGDSFSNYGYTF.

For this clonotype: Relative to the germline gene, one junction end is altered; a read error may explain this. The chain joins TRBV11-2 to TRBJ1-2; 9 nucleotides agree with TRBD1. Germline V lookup: CDR1 SGHAT, CDR2 FQNNGV. This CDR3 is built from 15 residues. The DNA for the CDR3 is TGTGCCAGCAGTTTCGCCGGGACAGGGTTTCGTGGCCACACCTTC. Residues: CASSFAGTGFRGHTF. Filled out from reference TRBV11-2 and TRBJ1-2, the complete variable domain reads EAGVAQSPRYKIIEKRQSVAFWCNPISGHATLYWYQQILGQGPKLLIQFQNNGVVDDSQLPKDRFSAERLKGVDSTLKIQPAKLEDSAVYLCASSFAGTGFRGHTFGSGTRLTVV.